The TCR beta chain under discussion was sequenced for a study of cytomegalovirus exposure and HLA in healthy donors (dated 2017 in TCRdb). Turning to the overall study: In an earlier analysis of around 540 of the donors, around 290 Gb of sequence data and about 110 million unique TCR beta sequences from roughly 200 million T cells were reported. The study was designed to test whether signatures of past pathogen exposure could be identified by cataloging public T cell receptors. An earlier analysis of around 640 of the donors used high-throughput TCR beta sequencing to judge whether each TCR beta V gene segment behaved as functional or pseudogenic. An early release covering more than 500 HLA-typed donors comprised 250 to 350 gigabases of sequencing data and some 79 million unique TCR sequences. Across about 380 genotyped donors of the cohort, an average of about 220,000 unique TCR beta nucleotide sequences per donor were sequenced, and around 19% of those sequences were non-productive. Donor age, sex, ethnicity and CMV serostatus were collected together with the repertoire data. Typing coverage differed by locus: A, B, C, DRB1 and DQB1 were typed in about 629-640 donors, DQA1 in roughly 500, DPA1 in over 600, and DPB1 in roughly 450. Every repertoire in the discovery cohort had been generated on one and the same sequencing platform. The later analysis used no new phenotypic data to find candidate immune exposures, relying instead on TCR beta sequences and their occurrence across donors. Four to six DR-DQ haplotypes were handled as single units for association and clustering, since linkage in the cohort was strong. Besides the first cohort of approximately 710 subjects, a separate validation cohort made up of 120 different subjects was used. To predict cytomegalovirus infection status, the study brought together high-throughput TCR immunosequencing, statistical association of individual TCRs with disease status, and machine learning. In a later analysis, previously published TCR beta repertoires from 666 donors were re-analyzed and high-resolution HLA genotyping was added so that TCR occurrence patterns could be studied. A later genetic analysis used genome-wide SNP genotypes for about 65% of the roughly 670 donors, treating that subset as a discovery cohort. Both class I and class II loci were covered by HLA typing, at four-digit resolution. Of the roughly 400 genotyped donors, roughly 76% were placed in the genetic ancestry cluster associated with self-reported Caucasian donors. The study used immunosequencing to profile the T cell repertoires of approximately 640 subjects and linked those repertoires to cytomegalovirus serostatus.

Findings and caveats that apply to the study as a whole: The only immune exposure information available for the cohort was CMV serostatus. A few of the identified cytomegalovirus-associated TCR beta chains were confirmed in vitro to be specific for cytomegalovirus antigens. A further reported finding was that TCR beta sequences accurately predicted the HLA-A and HLA-B alleles for most subjects in the first cohort. Cytomegalovirus status was reported to be diagnosed by the classifier with high specificity and sensitivity in both the original and validation cohorts. In a later analysis, HLA-associated TCR beta chains showed more clonal expansion and lower generation probabilities than non-associated chains that were equally common. A later genetic analysis reported fewer N-insertions in productive TCRs among donors in an Asian-associated ancestry cluster than the roughly 700-donor mean. The authors suggested that the approach could potentially be extended to other disease states and immunological phenotypes. An earlier analysis of approximately 600 of the donors showed that most TCR beta V segments appeared in productive rearrangements either about 87% or about 30% of the time, which broadly matched IMGT annotations. While some public TCRs were present in many individuals, most TCR sequences turned up only very rarely across donors. A cluster of highly shared sequence variants was judged likely to represent a technical artifact of the sequencing pipeline. The 87-base-pair reads could not distinguish some IMGT-functional V segments, including TRBV6-2 and TRBV6-3, so those segments were excluded. HLA typing was unavailable for some donors at each locus, so association tests used only the typed subset. In a later analysis, around 17,000 TCR beta sequences were associated with specific HLA alleles at a false discovery rate of 0.05. A later genetic analysis associated a missense DCLRE1C variant with V-gene and J-gene trimming of TCR beta chains, and an independent cohort replicated the association. A later analysis reported that several top co-occurrence clusters appeared linked to parvovirus B19, influenza, CMV and Epstein-Barr virus. Presence/absence analyses assumed roughly uniform sequencing depth across donors, an assumption that may not hold. Fewer than 20 rarely observed V segments, including chromosome 9 orphons, were excluded from the earlier analysis of a few hundred of the donors because counts were too low. In a later analysis, the rate of TCR association differed among HLA loci, with DRB1 alleles having the most associated TCRs and HLA-C alleles having the fewest. When HLA alleles, especially DR and DQ, strongly co-occurred, TCR associations were difficult to assign to individual alleles. Linkage disequilibrium might explain the correlated functional status among segregating V segments, but an unknown experimental factor could not be excluded. In a later analysis, most CMV-associated TCR beta chains were found to appear HLA-restricted, with HLA associations seemingly driven largely by CMV exposure. In this cohort, only TCR beta chains were sequenced, and detectable features were limited by the absence of alpha or paired-chain data. In the study, some 180 TCR beta chains were listed as associated with cytomegalovirus.

The germline V end is reduced by 3 bases and the J end by 2 bases; junction bases left unmatched: 0. In the germline V gene (reference sequence), CDR1 corresponds to GTSNPN and CDR2 to SVGIG. Including cysteine and phenylalanine, the CDR3 has 14 amino acids. The sequence is cut down to CDR3 DNA, 42 bases in frame from base 1. A remark on this clone: Its cognate antigen has yet to be identified. Base-call qualities are not available, and no considerably larger clone is one nucleotide away.

Libraries were made using the immunoSEQ multiplex PCR assay. For the multiplex PCR, a mixture combining 60 forward primers for TCR Vbeta segments and 13 reverse primers for TCR Jbeta segments was used. Amplification of the CDR3 region of rearranged TCR beta genes was performed with a multiplex PCR assay on genomic DNA. On the Illumina HiSeq System, the amplified TCR beta libraries were sequenced as 87-base-pair reads. As for the authors' bioinformatics: A later analysis tallied 70 million to 100 million unique TCR beta chains across the 700 or so repertoires, and approximately 9.9 million of those chains were shared by two or more donors. Raw reads were error-corrected and collapsed into unique sequences with a nearest-neighbor algorithm that merged closely related sequences to remove PCR and sequencing errors. Alignment of CDR3 sequences to IMGT reference sequences was used to assign V, D and J gene segments. For a sequence to be retained, a match of at least six nucleotides to both a V gene segment and a J gene segment was required. A rearrangement counted as productive if the CDR3 had no stop codons and remained in frame with V and J, and every other rearrangement counted as non-productive. CDR3 was defined according to IMGT convention as the region running from the second conserved V-encoded cysteine to the conserved J-encoded phenylalanine. In an earlier analysis of roughly 580 of the donors, sequences lacking an unambiguous match to a single V gene segment were excluded. In an earlier analysis of a few hundred of the donors, V segments were called functional above 56.7% productive rearrangements and were called segregating when the between-donor standard deviation exceeded 5%. To diagnose cytomegalovirus status from the catalog of TCR beta chain sequences, a statistical classification framework was built. In a later analysis, V and J genes were assigned by comparing TCR nucleotide sequences against IMGT/GENE-DB human TR gene sequences. Using the TCRdist pipeline, a later analysis assigned CDR3 sequences along with most-parsimonious VDJ recombination scenarios. A later analysis defined each TCR beta chain by its CDR3 amino acid sequence plus V-gene family, and excluded reads lacking a unique V-gene family. To address suspected cross-contamination and a sequencing artifact, a later analysis removed under 600 highly shared, low-generation-probability nucleotide sequences. In a later analysis, a clonal expansion index was calculated for each public chain from normalized within-repertoire ranks of inferred template counts. A later analysis computed generation probabilities with a VDJ recombination model fitted to out-of-frame rearrangements, and checked the results against IGoR. Hypergeometric tests were used in a later analysis to score TCR-TCR, TCR-HLA and TCR-CMV co-occurrence, with a repertoire-size bias correction applied to the TCR pairs. False discovery rates were estimated in a later analysis by permuting HLA or CMV assignments 20 times. In a later analysis, co-occurring TCRs were grouped using DBSCAN, and TCRdist sequence similarity was added for clustering within HLA-allele-positive subsets. Co-occurrence clustering excluded repertoires with fewer than 30,000 or more than 120,000 public chains, plus five with anomalous nucleotide sharing. The table comes from immuneACCESS by way of TCRdb, which keeps in-frame sequences with V and J called. Part of the clones is missing from these tables; in studies checked, under half for an unresolved V gene and the rest for unknown reasons. V, J and clone size were drawn from that table, and D and trimming were deduced from the DNA. The sample table holds 35,000 to 45,000 clones, of which roughly half were seen once. The ten largest clones represent approximately 5.6% of the sample.

In total, around 600 healthy bone marrow donors made up the cohort. At the time of sampling, every cohort member was nominally healthy, though immune exposures that went unrecorded were likely present. The donor tested CMV seronegative, placing the donor among the roughly 400 seronegative members of the cohort. Each donor provided a peripheral blood sample, and peripheral blood mononuclear cells were used for TCR beta sequencing. Genomic DNA was extracted from the blood cell samples with the Qiagen DNeasy Blood Extraction Kit. The source of this sequence is a man between 60 and 70 years old in good health and CMV-seronegative. This chain joins TRBV30 to TRBJ2-5, with TRBD2 identical over 13 junction bases. What was sequenced was PBMCs. The DNA reads as follows: TGTGCCTGGAGACTAGCGGGGGGGCAAGAGACCCAGTACTTC. It encodes CAWRLAGGQETQYF.